This TCR beta chain appears in the sequencing data of a study of T cell responses to AZD1222 COVID-19 vaccine. Here immunoSEQ multiplex PCR was the method, and the copy in TCRdb shows in-frame clones only, minus some. The sample lists 150,000 to 200,000 clones; 85% to 95% were seen once. This CDR3 has 15 residues. CDR1 and CDR2 (germline): MDHEN, SYDVKM. The trim removed 6 bases at V and 4 bases at J, leaving 8 bases unmatched. Here the sequenced sample was peripheral blood, taken on day 0 of AZD1222 vaccination. J is TRBJ1-1 and V is TRBV28; TRBD1 matches 10 bases. This clonotype was sampled from an adult in good health. The CDR3 region is CASRPGTGVGTEAFF. CDR3 bases: TGTGCCAGCAGACCCGGGACAGGGGTCGGCACTGAAGCTTTCTTT.